The T cell receptor (beta chain) described here comes from a study of CD8+ T cells in alopecia areata. Background on the study: Oral tofacitinib, 5 to 10 mg twice daily, was given in an open-label trial. Tofacitinib lasted 6 to 18 months, then 6 months off drug. Study-wide points: The study also sequences resident alphabeta T cells of normal skin in scalp samples. In scalp and blood during tofacitinib, many expanded lesional clones persisted.

Turning to this clone: The antigen remains unidentified.

Treatment given: oral pan-JAK inhibitor, 5-10 mg twice daily. CDR1 is MGHRA and CDR2 is YSYEKL in the germline V gene. The CDR3 is 17 amino acids. Trimming pared 1 base from V and 4 bases from J, leaving 19 bases between. Investigators isolated RNA and reverse transcribed it into cDNA to act as the sequencing template. Assay: immunoSEQ multiplex PCR; the TCRdb copy retains only in-frame clones and omits some. The table lists a few hundred thousand clones, 35% to 45% of them singletons, with 0.4% to 0.55% in the top ten. The J gene is TRBJ1-1, the V gene TRBV4-1; perhaps TRBD1 as D (6 bases). The sequence was obtained from a human donor with alopecia areata. The sequencing used CD4+ T cells sorted from blood, collected between weeks 30 and 35, from a patient treated with tofacitinib. In DNA, the CDR3 is TGCGCCAGCAGCCAAGTGCAGGGCTTTGGGGGCCCCACTGAAGCTTTCTTT. Protein product: CASSQVQGFGGPTEAFF.